Below, 14 T cell receptor beta chains from the same sample are listed, as sequenced in a study of response to subunit inactivated influenza vaccine. TCRdb processed the RT-PCR reads anew with MiXCR; each CDR3 protein has one entry. The repertoire has more than 450,000 distinct CDR3 sequences, roughly 12% of them found once; the top ten carry around 10%. These records were also assigned to another study, of T cells expressing NK-cell markers. That investigation notes: The authors made TCR beta cDNA libraries by 5'RACE template switching. This switching added a universal primer site and UMIs.

The source was PBMCs from blood, collected on the day of vaccination. These receptors came from a man in his forties or fifties who received an inactivated influenza vaccine.

The V call is TRBV5-1, the J call TRBJ2-2; TRBD2 aligns across 8 bases. This CDR3 is 15 amino acids long. V lost 0 bases to trimming and J lost 5 bases; unmatched junction nucleotides: 3. Per the germline V gene, CDR1 is SGHRS and CDR2 is YFSETQ. The CDR3 coding sequence is TGCGCCAGCAGCTTGGGGATAGCGGGAACCGGGGAGCTGTTTTTT. Translation gives CASSLGIAGTGELFF.

The table lists this clonotype with a few counts. The CDR3 coding sequence is TGTGCCAGCAGACCAACCCAGACAAGAGGGGATGCTTTCTTT. Encoded protein: CASRPTQTRGDAFF. This sequence joins TRBV12-3 or TRBV12-4 and TRBJ1-1, with a weak D call TRBD1 (5 bases). This CDR3 contains 14 residues. V lost 6 bases and J 11 bases, leaving 22 bases between the germline ends.

This clonotype was observed a few times. The chain joins TRBV5-1 to TRBJ2-3, with D possibly TRBD1 on 5 matching bases. The CDR3 loop spans 16 amino acids. Germline V CDR1 and CDR2: SGHRS, YFSETQ. Trimming stripped 0 bases from V and 0 bases from J, with 11 bases between. The CDR3 bases are TGCGCCAGCAGCTTGGAGTGGACACAAAGCACAGATACGCAGTATTTT. It specifies CASSLEWTQSTDTQYF.

The chain recombines TRBV4-2 with TRBJ2-1, with TRBD2 identical over 10 bases. Trimming took 4 bases from V and 5 from J; bases not matched to a gene: 8. Germline V gene sequence: CDR1 LGHNA, CDR2 YNFKEQ. The CDR3 runs 16 residues. Here the CDR3 reads CASSRESGGAHNEQFF. CDR3 bases: TGTGCCAGCAGCCGAGAAAGCGGGGGGGCTCACAATGAGCAGTTCTTC.

This clonotype came up a few times. The chain has TRBV7-9 and TRBJ2-2; TRBD1 agrees at 10 bases. V lost 2 bases and J lost 5; bases outside the gene matches: 8. CDR3 length equals 17 residues. Germline loops: CDR1 SEHNR, CDR2 FQNEAQ (reference sequence). In nucleotides, the CDR3 is TGTGCCAGCAGCTTATACTTGGACAGGGGGTGGACCGGGGAGCTGTTTTTT. Translation gives CASSLYLDRGWTGELFF.

This clonotype has just a few counts. The chain links TRBV6-5 to TRBJ1-3, with 7 bases that match TRBD1. Trimming took 2 bases from V and 2 from J; bases not matched to a gene: 3. The CDR3 sequence is 15 residues long. Germline V gene sequence: CDR1 MNHEY, CDR2 SVGAGI. The CDR3 spells CASSYEGAAGNTIYF. Here the CDR3 DNA reads TGTGCCAGCAGTTACGAGGGGGCTGCTGGAAACACCATATATTTT.

This clonotype was counted at least ten times. One end of the junction fails to match germline, which may point to a read error. The chain uses TRBV5-1 and TRBJ2-3, with D possibly being TRBD1 (5 bases). CDR1 and CDR2 (germline): SGHRS, YFSETQ. The CDR3 has 14 amino acids. CDR3 residues: CASSLDPGTDTQYF. The CDR3 DNA reads TGTGCCAGCAGCTTAGATCCAGGGACAGATACGCAGTATTTT.

This clonotype was observed a handful of times. The J gene is TRBJ2-5, the V gene TRBV28; D gene unclear. Germline values: CDR1 MDHEN, CDR2 SYDVKM. The V gene lost 6 bases and the J gene lost 2 bases, with 7 bases spanning the gap. CDR3 length equals 12 residues. The CDR3 nucleotides are TGTGCCAGCAGGAAGTCTCAAGAGACCCAGTACTTC. Its translation is CASRKSQETQYF. Supplemented by reference TRBV28 and TRBJ2-5, the full variable domain reads DVKVTQSSRYLVKRTGEKVFLECVQDMDHENMFWYRQDPGLGLRLIYFSYDVKMKEKGDIPEGYSVSREKKERFSLILESASTNQTSMYLCASRKSQETQYFGPGTRLLVL.

V usage is TRBV7-8 and J usage is TRBJ2-1, with 12 positions matching TRBD2. CDR1 and CDR2 (germline): SGHVS, FQNEAQ. The CDR3 consists of 16 residues. Trimming at V came to 6 bases and at J to 1 base, leaving 4 bases not matched to a gene. The CDR3 region is CASRRLAGASYNEQFF. CDR3 DNA sequence: TGTGCCAGCAGGCGACTAGCGGGAGCGTCCTACAATGAGCAGTTCTTC.

This clonotype was seen a handful of times. The rearrangement uses TRBV3-1 and TRBJ2-1, with 8 positions matching TRBD2. Germline CDR1 reads LGHDT; CDR2 reads YNNKEL (reference sequence). The CDR3 contains 15 residues. J lost 4 bases, V lost 0 bases, and 2 bases had no gene match. This CDR3 is CASSQDSGDYNEQFF. For the CDR3, the DNA is TGTGCCAGCAGCCAAGATAGCGGGGATTACAATGAGCAGTTCTTC.

This clonotype has more than one count but fewer than ten. This chain joins TRBV6-5 and TRBJ2-2; 10 bases are shared with TRBD2. Germline V gives CDR1 MNHEY, CDR2 SVGAGI. The CDR3 loop spans 17 amino acids. The V segment lost 0 bases and the J segment 1 base; nucleotides outside the gene matches: 2. The CDR3 loop reads CASSYSWTSGNTGELFF. The CDR3 nucleotides are TGTGCCAGCAGTTACTCCTGGACTAGCGGGAACACCGGGGAGCTGTTTTTT.

This clonotype was recorded many times. The chain uses TRBV5-1 and TRBJ2-1, with 13 positions matching TRBD2. The ends lost 4 bases at V and 0 bases at J; junction bases unmatched: 4. Per germline, CDR1 SGHRS and CDR2 YFSETQ. The CDR3 is made up of 17 amino acids. CDR3 sequence reads: CASSRGLAGYSYNEQFF. The CDR3 DNA reads TGCGCCAGCAGCAGGGGACTAGCGGGATACTCCTACAATGAGCAGTTCTTC.

In this sample, this clonotype turned up a few times. The chain combines TRBV4-2 with TRBJ2-5, with TRBD2 identical over 13 bases. CDR1 and CDR2 from the germline V gene are LGHNA and YNFKEQ. Trimming cost V 0 bases and J 2 bases; bases outside gene matches: 9. CDR3 length: 19 amino acids. As DNA, the CDR3 is TGTGCCAGCAGCCAAGATATACTAGCGGGGGGGCTAAGTCAAGAGACCCAGTACTTC. Its translation is CASSQDILAGGLSQETQYF.

This clonotype was seen only a few times. The rearrangement links TRBV12-3 or TRBV12-4 to TRBJ1-5; no firm D call. This CDR3 contains 14 residues. Trimming left V 4 bases short and J 0 bases short, with 7 bases between. CDR3 loop: CASSSLNSNQPQHF. In DNA form, the CDR3 reads TGTGCCAGCAGTTCCCTGAATAGCAATCAGCCCCAGCATTTT.